This entry concerns a single T cell receptor beta chain. Antigen: not known. These data originate in a study of T cell repertoires in aging, cancer and after chemotherapy. About the study: Patients with glioblastoma brain tumors were sampled before and after temozolomide-based therapy.

Rearranged V-D-J TRB sequences were amplified with a mixed TRB-A/B primer pool. One entry per CDR3 protein, called by TCRdb with MiXCR from the multiplex PCR reads. The repertoire holds some 8,500 distinct CDR3 sequences, with just over 40% as singletons. Notes on the study in general: Compared with age-matched healthy donors, untreated hematological or solid cancer patients showed higher blood TCR clonality.

TCR beta rearrangements were amplified from peripheral blood genomic DNA. The junction had 5 bases not matched to a gene; V was cut back by 0 bases and J by 6 bases. The CDR3 extends over 16 amino acids. CDR1 and CDR2 from the germline V gene are MNHEY and SVGAGI. The rearrangement uses TRBV6-5 and TRBJ2-1; 10 bases match TRBD2. The clonotype originates from a human donor with a solid tumor. What was sequenced was blood. CDR3 amino acids: CASSYSSGGEGNEQFF. The CDR3, as DNA: TGTGCCAGCAGTTACTCGAGCGGGGGGGAAGGCAATGAGCAGTTCTTC.